Following are 6 T cell receptor beta chains from one sample sequenced in a study of blood T cell repertoires in COVID-19. Using immunoSEQ multiplex PCR, the repertoire was profiled, and TCRdb retains in-frame clones only, with some absent. The repertoire holds 250,000 to 300,000 clones, 88% seen once, with roughly a tenth in the top ten. The sample taken for sequencing was peripheral blood. The receptors here all came from a woman in her 70s with COVID-19, enrolled during active disease.

This clone appeared a single time. The J gene is TRBJ1-1, the V gene TRBV5-8; no clear D gene. The germline V and J ends were trimmed by 2 bases and 1 base, with 9 bases remaining between them. This CDR3 is built from 14 residues. The germline gives CDR1 SGHTS, CDR2 YDEGEE. CDR3 region: CASSLGLSNTEAFF. The CDR3 region has the DNA TGTGCCAGCAGCTTAGGACTGTCGAACACTGAAGCTTTCTTT.

This chain joins TRBV5-1 and TRBJ2-2, with D perhaps matching TRBD1 (6 bases). V was cut by 4 bases and J by 1 base, with 8 bases left in between. Germline V gene sequence: CDR1 SGHRS, CDR2 YFSETQ. The CDR3 spans 14 residues. This CDR3 is CASSRQENTGELFF. The CDR3 DNA follows: TGCGCCAGCAGCAGACAGGAGAACACCGGGGAGCTGTTTTTT.

The chain couples TRBV19 to TRBJ2-1, with D hard to call. The germline V gene has CDR1 LNHDA and CDR2 SQIVND (reference sequence). CDR3 length: 15 amino acids. With 1 base removed from V and 2 bases from J, the gap between germline ends came to 9 bases. CDR3 sequence: CASSIASLPYNEQFF. The CDR3 nucleotides are TGTGCCAGTAGTATAGCTAGTCTCCCCTACAATGAGCAGTTCTTC.

This sequence joins TRBV7-9 and TRBJ2-3, with 12 bases lining up with TRBD2. There are 17 residues in the CDR3. The germline gives CDR1 SEHNR, CDR2 FQNEAQ (reference sequence). V dropped 1 base and J dropped 3; count of bases not matched to a gene: 5. CDR3 nucleotide sequence: TGTGCCAGCAGCTTAGGACTAGCGGGAGAAGAGACAGATACGCAGTATTTT. Protein product: CASSLGLAGEETDTQYF.

The CDR3 DNA reads as TGTGCCAGCAAAGAGACAGGGCAGGTTGAAAAACTGTTTTTT. It yields the protein CASKETGQVEKLFF. The chain joins TRBV28 to TRBJ1-4, with 7 bases fitting TRBD1. The CDR3 sequence is 14 residues long. The V and J ends lost 7 bases and 7 bases, in that order; junction bases with no gene match: 9. The V gene's germline CDR1 is MDHEN and CDR2 SYDVKM. Together with reference TRBV28 and TRBJ1-4, the CDR3 gives the full variable domain: DVKVTQSSRYLVKRTGEKVFLECVQDMDHENMFWYRQDPGLGLRLIYFSYDVKMKEKGDIPEGYSVSREKKERFSLILESASTNQTSMYLCASKETGQVEKLFFGSGTQLSVL.

The rearrangement joins TRBV18 to TRBJ2-2, with D possibly TRBD1 on 5 matching bases. Trimming removed 4 bases from V and 7 bases from J, with 16 bases in between. The CDR3 spans 15 residues. Germline V gene lookup returns CDR1 KGHSH and CDR2 LQKENI. The CDR3 region has the DNA TGTGCCAGCTCACTCAAGACAGCCGAGGTCGGGGAGCTGTTTTTT. It specifies CASSLKTAEVGELFF.